The 2 T cell receptor beta chains presented below share a single source sample, sequenced in a study of identical twins. Each CDR3 protein is one row after TCRdb ran MiXCR on the 5' RACE reads. The profile shows 200,000 to 250,000 distinct CDR3 sequences, under 10% of them singletons. This sample was shared with a second study, whose subject was yellow fever vaccine responses in identical twins.

The sample comprised memory (CD45RO+) T cells sorted from blood. Source of these receptors: a young woman in good health.

Here the CDR3 reads CASSLARSSYNSPLHF. In DNA, the CDR3 is TGTGCCAGCAGTTTAGCAAGGAGCTCCTATAATTCACCCCTCCACTTT. The chain is built from TRBV28 and TRBJ1-6; D ambiguous. In germline, CDR1 is MDHEN, CDR2 SYDVKM. The CDR3 contains 16 residues. V lost 2 bases, J lost 0 bases, and 8 bases lay in between.

This clonotype was detected many times. The CDR3 DNA reads as TGTGCCAGCAGCTACGCCGGGACAGGTACCTACGAGCAGTACTTC. This codes for CASSYAGTGTYEQYF. This chain joins TRBV7-2 and TRBJ2-7, with 8 bases matching TRBD1. This CDR3 spans 15 amino acids. The V segment lost 4 bases and the J segment 2 bases; nucleotides outside the gene matches: 7. Germline V gene data show CDR1 as SGHTA and CDR2 as FQGNSA.